This TCR beta chain was captured in a study of T-cell reconstitution after alpha-beta-depleted transplantation in children. Unique molecular identifiers were incorporated when the TCRbeta library was constructed. TCRdb used MiXCR to reprocess the PCR reads, holding one entry per CDR3 protein. The table has roughly 350,000 distinct CDR3 sequences, 10% seen once; the top ten hold 2% to 2.5%. V was clipped by 1 base and J by 3 bases, with 10 bases between them. Germline CDR1 reads SGHDT; CDR2 reads YYEEEE. CDR3 length: 14 amino acids. This clonotype has at least ten counts. The sequence was obtained from a human donor who donated a stem cell graft to a child with acute lymphoblastic leukemia. The sequencing here drew on PBMCs from the stem cell graft donor, taken from the stem cell graft. The V gene is TRBV5-6, the J gene TRBJ2-5; D possibly corresponds to TRBD2 (5 bases). CDR3 loop: CASSLPRVEETQYF. The CDR3 DNA is TGTGCCAGCAGCTTGCCGAGGGTGGAAGAGACCCAGTACTTC.